Listed below are T cell receptor beta chains from one sample, sequenced in a study of blood T cell repertoires in COVID-19. Clones were sequenced by immunoSEQ multiplex PCR, and TCRdb holds only the in-frame ones, with some missing. This table has 200,000 to 250,000 clones, just under 90% appearing once. The sample was peripheral blood. The source is a man aged 25 to 40 with COVID-19, enrolled during active disease. CDR3s include the opening cysteine and the closing phenylalanine or tryptophan. A D gene is named only where the DNA matches it firmly. Expanded clones get a size class; other rows say once, few or many, or leave the size out.

J gene: TRBJ2-1
V gene: TRBV24-1
clone size: -
D gene: TRBD1
CDR3 protein: CATSDSSARDRFFNEQFF
CDR3 DNA: TGTGCCACCAGTGATTCCTCCGCCCGGGACAGGTTTTTCAATGAGCAGTTCTTC

J gene: TRBJ1-1
V gene: TRBV12-3/TRBV12-4
clone size: -
D gene: -
CDR3 protein: CASSFPEPEAFF
CDR3 DNA: TGTGCCAGCAGTTTCCCAGAACCTGAAGCTTTCTTT

J gene: TRBJ2-1
V gene: TRBV4-1
clone size: once
D gene: -
CDR3 protein: CASSQAGENNEQFF
CDR3 DNA: TGCGCCAGCAGCCAAGCGGGAGAAAACAATGAGCAGTTCTTC

J gene: TRBJ1-2
V gene: TRBV19
clone size: -
D gene: -
CDR3 protein: CASSAQGKAYYGYTF
CDR3 DNA: TGTGCCAGTAGTGCACAGGGAAAGGCTTACTATGGCTACACCTTC

J gene: TRBJ1-3
V gene: TRBV9
clone size: -
D gene: -
CDR3 protein: CASSVGELRNTIYF
CDR3 DNA: TGTGCCAGCAGCGTAGGGGAGCTTAGAAACACCATATATTTT

J gene: TRBJ1-2
V gene: TRBV2
clone size: -
D gene: TRBD1
CDR3 protein: CASRPGQGNYGYTF
CDR3 DNA: TGTGCCAGCAGACCGGGACAGGGGAACTATGGCTACACCTTC

J gene: TRBJ2-1
V gene: TRBV6-5
clone size: -
D gene: -
CDR3 protein: CASSSVPAYNEQFF
CDR3 DNA: TGTGCCAGCAGCTCAGTTCCCGCCTACAATGAGCAGTTCTTC

J gene: TRBJ2-7
V gene: TRBV5-1
clone size: -
D gene: TRBD2
CDR3 protein: CASSLGSTSGSYEQYF
CDR3 DNA: TGCGCCAGCAGCTTGGGGTCGACTAGCGGGAGTTACGAGCAGTACTTC

J gene: TRBJ1-3
V gene: TRBV5-1
clone size: few
D gene: TRBD1
CDR3 protein: CASSLGTGGNTIYF
CDR3 DNA: TGCGCCAGCAGCTTGGGGACAGGAGGAAACACCATATATTTT

J gene: TRBJ1-1
V gene: TRBV6-5
clone size: -
D gene: -
CDR3 protein: CASNAEGVRNTEAFF
CDR3 DNA: TGTGCCAGCAATGCAGAAGGGGTGCGGAACACTGAAGCTTTCTTT

J gene: TRBJ2-5
V gene: TRBV5-4
clone size: -
D gene: TRBD2
CDR3 protein: CASSPGLAGKETQYF
CDR3 DNA: TGTGCCAGCAGCCCGGGACTAGCGGGAAAGGAGACCCAGTACTTC

J gene: TRBJ1-1
V gene: TRBV28
clone size: -
D gene: -
CDR3 protein: CASSPPGGNTEAFF
CDR3 DNA: TGTGCCAGCAGTCCCCCGGGGGGGAACACTGAAGCTTTCTTT

J gene: TRBJ1-5
V gene: TRBV28
clone size: -
D gene: -
CDR3 protein: CASQKFGFHQPQHF
CDR3 DNA: TGTGCCAGCCAGAAGTTTGGCTTTCATCAGCCCCAGCATTTT

J gene: TRBJ2-7
V gene: TRBV7-8
clone size: -
D gene: -
CDR3 protein: CASSLAQGYLGEQYF
CDR3 DNA: TGTGCCAGCAGCCTAGCGCAGGGTTACTTAGGGGAGCAGTACTTC

J gene: TRBJ1-4
V gene: TRBV18
clone size: -
D gene: TRBD1
CDR3 protein: CASSQGAAEKLFF
CDR3 DNA: TGTGCCAGTTCACAGGGGGCGGCTGAAAAACTGTTTTTT

J gene: TRBJ1-5
V gene: TRBV28
clone size: -
D gene: TRBD1
CDR3 protein: CASSRDRGPVQPQHF
CDR3 DNA: TGTGCCAGCAGCCGGGACAGGGGTCCCGTTCAGCCCCAGCATTTT

J gene: TRBJ2-1
V gene: TRBV4-2
clone size: few
D gene: TRBD2
CDR3 protein: CASSQGIAASSGHPYNEQFF
CDR3 DNA: TGTGCCAGCAGCCAAGGGATTGCCGCGTCTAGCGGGCACCCCTACAATGAGCAGTTCTTC

J gene: TRBJ1-2
V gene: TRBV28
clone size: -
D gene: TRBD1
CDR3 protein: CASSLNRGGGYTF
CDR3 DNA: TGTGCCAGCAGTTTGAACAGGGGAGGTGGCTACACCTTC

J gene: TRBJ2-1
V gene: TRBV9
clone size: -
D gene: TRBD1
CDR3 protein: CASSVGTGDYNEQFF
CDR3 DNA: TGTGCCAGCAGCGTAGGGACAGGGGATTACAATGAGCAGTTCTTC

J gene: TRBJ2-7
V gene: TRBV7-2
clone size: -
D gene: TRBD2
CDR3 protein: CASSRAGGSYEQYF
CDR3 DNA: TGTGCCAGCAGCAGAGCGGGAGGCTCCTACGAGCAGTACTTC

J gene: TRBJ1-3
V gene: TRBV19
clone size: -
D gene: TRBD1
CDR3 protein: CASSQTGYIFMDSGNTIYF
CDR3 DNA: TGTGCCAGTAGCCAGACAGGGTATATTTTCATGGACTCTGGAAACACCATATATTTT

J gene: TRBJ1-4
V gene: TRBV7-9
clone size: -
D gene: -
CDR3 protein: CASSLSGYEKLFF
CDR3 DNA: TGTGCCAGCAGCTTATCGGGATATGAAAAACTGTTTTTT

J gene: TRBJ1-1
V gene: TRBV28
clone size: -
D gene: TRBD1
CDR3 protein: CASSQTDRVNTEAFF
CDR3 DNA: TGTGCCAGCAGCCAGACCGACAGGGTGAACACTGAAGCTTTCTTT

J gene: TRBJ1-1
V gene: TRBV7-9
clone size: -
D gene: -
CDR3 protein: CASSTTVNTEAFF
CDR3 DNA: TGTGCCAGCAGCACCACAGTGAACACTGAAGCTTTCTTT

J gene: TRBJ1-6
V gene: TRBV9
clone size: -
D gene: TRBD1
CDR3 protein: CASSVGQGFNSPLHF
CDR3 DNA: TGTGCCAGCAGCGTAGGACAGGGATTTAATTCACCCCTCCACTTT

J gene: TRBJ1-4
V gene: TRBV4-3
clone size: -
D gene: -
CDR3 protein: CASSHNSNSYNEKLFF
CDR3 DNA: TGCGCCAGCAGCCATAACTCAAACAGTTATAATGAAAAACTGTTTTTT

J gene: TRBJ1-5
V gene: TRBV27
clone size: -
D gene: -
CDR3 protein: CASSYSRGNQPQHF
CDR3 DNA: TGTGCCAGCAGTTATTCTAGAGGCAATCAGCCCCAGCATTTT

J gene: TRBJ2-3
V gene: TRBV30
clone size: -
D gene: -
CDR3 protein: CAWSVGGTDTQYF
CDR3 DNA: TGTGCCTGGAGTGTAGGAGGCACAGATACGCAGTATTTT

J gene: TRBJ2-7
V gene: TRBV3-1/TRBV3-2
clone size: -
D gene: -
CDR3 protein: CASSRGFSYEQYF
CDR3 DNA: TGTGCCAGCAGCAGGGGCTTCTCCTACGAGCAGTACTTC

J gene: TRBJ2-7
V gene: TRBV27
clone size: -
D gene: TRBD1
CDR3 protein: CASGESWGTDNYEQYF
CDR3 DNA: TGTGCCAGCGGGGAGAGTTGGGGGACAGACAACTACGAGCAGTACTTC

J gene: TRBJ2-7
V gene: TRBV14
clone size: -
D gene: TRBD1
CDR3 protein: CASSQDVGQGFYEQYF
CDR3 DNA: TGTGCCAGCAGCCAAGATGTCGGACAGGGATTTTACGAGCAGTACTTC

J gene: TRBJ2-7
V gene: TRBV10-3
clone size: -
D gene: TRBD2
CDR3 protein: CAISPLAGDYYEQYF
CDR3 DNA: TGTGCCATCAGCCCTCTAGCGGGAGACTACTACGAGCAGTACTTC

J gene: TRBJ2-7
V gene: TRBV18
clone size: -
D gene: TRBD1
CDR3 protein: CASSPQQGAPLTSYEQYF
CDR3 DNA: TGTGCCAGCTCACCTCAACAGGGGGCCCCCTTAACCTCCTACGAGCAGTACTTC

J gene: TRBJ1-2
V gene: TRBV5-4
clone size: -
D gene: -
CDR3 protein: CASSLGVGEGYGYTF
CDR3 DNA: TGTGCCAGCAGCTTGGGGGTAGGGGAGGGCTATGGCTACACCTTC

J gene: TRBJ1-1
V gene: TRBV27
clone size: -
D gene: -
CDR3 protein: CASRGGYTEAFF
CDR3 DNA: TGTGCCAGCAGGGGGGGGTACACTGAAGCTTTCTTT